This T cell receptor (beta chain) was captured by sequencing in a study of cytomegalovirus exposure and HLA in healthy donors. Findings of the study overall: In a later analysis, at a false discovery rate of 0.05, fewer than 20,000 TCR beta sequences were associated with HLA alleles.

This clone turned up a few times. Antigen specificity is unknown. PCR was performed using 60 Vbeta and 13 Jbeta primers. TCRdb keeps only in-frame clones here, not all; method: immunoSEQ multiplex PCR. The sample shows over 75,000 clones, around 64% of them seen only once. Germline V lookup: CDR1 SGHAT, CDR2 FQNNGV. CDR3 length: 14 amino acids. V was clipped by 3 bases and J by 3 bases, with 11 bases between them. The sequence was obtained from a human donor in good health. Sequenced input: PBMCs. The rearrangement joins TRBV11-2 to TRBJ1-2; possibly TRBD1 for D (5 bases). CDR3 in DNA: TGTGCCAGCAGCTTTCCCGGACAAGACTATGGCTACACCTTC. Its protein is CASSFPGQDYGYTF.